This is a list of T cell receptor beta chains from one sample in a study of T cells in localized non-small cell lung cancer. TCRdb's copy holds only in-frame clones and misses some; the assay was immunoSEQ multiplex PCR. The sample lists tens of thousands of clones, around nine tenths occurring once. The sequencing here drew on peripheral blood, taken before any cancer treatment. The receptor source for this set is a woman aged 40 to 75 with stage I squamous cell lung carcinoma. Both conserved end residues are part of each CDR3. The D gene is left open where the match is weak. Some rows mark clone size as missing; the rest say once, few, many or name a class of expanded clone.

J: TRBJ1-1; V: TRBV6-6; size: NA; D: TRBD1; CDR3: CASSWTGGNTEAFF; DNA: TGTGCCAGCAGTTGGACAGGGGGCAACACTGAAGCTTTCTTT
J: TRBJ1-2; V: TRBV30; size: NA; D: TRBD1; CDR3: CAWAGTGNLNYGYTF; DNA: TGTGCCTGGGCCGGGACAGGGAATTTGAACTATGGCTACACCTTC
J: TRBJ2-5; V: TRBV19; size: NA; D: NA; CDR3: CASSLEQGLQETQYF; DNA: TGTGCCAGTAGTTTGGAGCAGGGCCTTCAAGAGACCCAGTACTTC
J: TRBJ2-7; V: TRBV6-1; size: NA; D: NA; CDR3: CASSDPGYEQYF; DNA: TGTGCCAGCAGTGATCCCGGTTACGAGCAGTACTTC
J: TRBJ1-1; V: TRBV9; size: NA; D: NA; CDR3: CASSAAGVGTEAFF; DNA: TGTGCCAGCAGCGCCGCAGGGGTTGGGACTGAAGCTTTCTTT
J: TRBJ2-5; V: TRBV6-5; size: NA; D: NA; CDR3: CASSQGRGSQETQYF; DNA: TGTGCCAGCAGCCAGGGTCGGGGTAGCCAAGAGACCCAGTACTTC
J: TRBJ2-3; V: TRBV5-6; size: NA; D: TRBD2; CDR3: CASSLWGLAGRTDTQYF; DNA: TGTGCCAGCAGCTTGTGGGGACTAGCGGGACGCACAGATACGCAGTATTTT
J: TRBJ2-5; V: TRBV7-3; size: once; D: TRBD2; CDR3: CASSLGAGGEETQYF; DNA: TGTGCCAGCAGCCTGGGAGCGGGGGGCGAAGAGACCCAGTACTTC
J: TRBJ2-5; V: TRBV2; size: NA; D: TRBD2; CDR3: CASSEGLAWQYF; DNA: TGTGCCAGCAGCGAAGGACTAGCATGGCAGTACTTC
J: TRBJ1-3; V: TRBV19; size: few; D: TRBD1; CDR3: CASSLDRAAGNTIYF; DNA: TGTGCCAGTAGCCTGGACAGGGCGGCTGGAAACACCATATATTTT
J: TRBJ2-1; V: TRBV19; size: once; D: TRBD1; CDR3: CASNDRGWYNSYDEQFF; DNA: TGTGCCAGTAACGACAGGGGCTGGTATAACAGTTACGATGAGCAGTTCTTC
J: TRBJ2-7; V: TRBV9; size: NA; D: NA; CDR3: CASSAGTDGEQYF; DNA: TGTGCCAGCAGCGCCGGGACGGACGGCGAGCAGTACTTC
J: TRBJ1-1; V: TRBV16; size: NA; D: NA; CDR3: CASSQTSQGTEAFF; DNA: TGTGCCAGCAGCCAAACGTCGCAGGGGACTGAAGCTTTCTTT
J: TRBJ2-7; V: TRBV30; size: NA; D: NA; CDR3: CAWSLKAPGYEQYF; DNA: TGTGCCTGGAGCCTAAAGGCCCCCGGCTACGAGCAGTACTTC
J: TRBJ2-2; V: TRBV18; size: NA; D: NA; CDR3: CASSRVNTGELFF; DNA: TGTGCCAGCTCCCGCGTGAACACCGGGGAGCTGTTTTTT
J: TRBJ1-1; V: TRBV7-9; size: NA; D: TRBD1; CDR3: CASSPGQGTEAFF; DNA: TGTGCCAGCAGCCCCGGACAGGGCACTGAAGCTTTCTTT
J: TRBJ1-2; V: TRBV2; size: NA; D: NA; CDR3: CASRAEYGYTF; DNA: TGTGCCAGCAGGGCAGAGTATGGCTACACCTTC
J: TRBJ2-1; V: TRBV12-2; size: NA; D: NA; CDR3: CASRLSGGVSYNEQFF; DNA: TGTGCAAGTCGCTTAAGTGGCGGGGTCTCCTACAATGAGCAGTTCTTC
J: TRBJ2-2; V: TRBV13; size: NA; D: NA; CDR3: CASSSNILNTGELFF; DNA: TGTGCCAGCAGCTCTAATATTCTCAACACCGGGGAGCTGTTTTTT
J: TRBJ1-5; V: TRBV29-1; size: many; D: NA; CDR3: CSVADGFLGNQPQHF; DNA: TGCAGCGTTGCTGACGGGTTCTTGGGCAATCAGCCCCAGCATTTT
J: TRBJ1-2; V: TRBV25-1; size: NA; D: NA; CDR3: CASSEWAGGGYTF; DNA: TGTGCCAGCAGTGAATGGGCAGGAGGTGGCTACACCTTC